Presented here are 15 T cell receptor beta chains from one specimen sequenced in a study of beta chain features in type 1 diabetes. Investigators reverse transcribed all isolated RNA, so they sequenced expressed TCRB transcripts. Assay used: immunoSEQ multiplex PCR; TCRdb lists only in-frame clones, some missing. This sample yields some 900,000 clones, of which under 20% are seen a single time; 0.023% belongs to the top ten. The sequencing input was naive CD4+ T cells from blood. The receptors stem from a woman aged 18-30 years in good health.

In its sample, this clone was seen a few times. This chain uses TRBV19 with TRBJ2-1, with D maybe TRBD2 (6 bases). CDR1 and CDR2 from the germline V gene are LNHDA and SQIVND (reference sequence). Trimming cost V 4 bases and J 10 bases, with 20 bases left between them. There are 15 residues in the CDR3. CDR3 sequence: CASSRGLGPPGEQFF. Written as DNA, the CDR3 is TGTGCCAGTAGTAGGGGACTTGGACCCCCCGGAGAGCAGTTCTTC.

This clone was seen a handful of times. This chain links TRBV5-1 with TRBJ1-3; possible D gene TRBD1, 6 bases. The CDR3 has 15 residues. The ends were cut back, 2 bases at V and 2 bases at J, with 11 bases in the middle. CDR1 and CDR2 (germline): SGHRS, YFSETQ. The CDR3 bases are TGCGCCAGCAGCTTAACAGGGACTCCTGGAAACACCATATATTTT. As protein: CASSLTGTPGNTIYF.

The V and J genes are TRBV6-4 and TRBJ2-1; 11 positions agree with TRBD2. The CDR3 has 18 amino acids. Trimming at V came to 4 bases and at J to 3 bases, leaving 11 bases not matched to a gene. CDR1 and CDR2 from the germline V gene are MRHNA and SNTAGT. The chain's CDR3 is CASSAGTSGIRDYNEQFF. The CDR3 DNA follows: TGTGCCAGCAGTGCCGGGACTAGCGGTATAAGAGACTACAATGAGCAGTTCTTC.

This chain uses TRBV18 with TRBJ2-3; the match to TRBD2 covers 9 bases. The CDR3 has 16 amino acids. With 2 bases clipped from V and 3 bases from J, the junction kept 6 bases outside the gene matches. Germline assignment: CDR1 KGHSH and CDR2 LQKENI. The CDR3 region is CASSPWTSDGTDTQYF. The CDR3 nucleotides are TGTGCCAGCTCACCATGGACTAGCGATGGTACAGATACGCAGTATTTT.

The rearrangement links TRBV2 to TRBJ1-5, with unresolved D. Per germline, CDR1 SNHLY and CDR2 FYNNEI. CDR3 length equals 14 residues. Trimming removed 6 bases at V and 2 bases at J, with 11 bases between. In DNA form, the CDR3 reads TGTGCCAGCAGCGCGAGTTCGGGCAATCAGCCCCAGCATTTT. Its translation is CASSASSGNQPQHF.

This chain connects TRBV4-3 to TRBJ2-7; perhaps TRBD2 as D (6 bases). The CDR3 spans 16 residues. CDR1 is LGHNA, CDR2 YSLEER, per germline. Trimming shortened V by 0 bases and J by 3 bases, and 15 bases separated the two germline ends. DNA for the CDR3: TGCGCCAGCAGCCAAGATAAGTGGCGGGATCACTACGAGCAGTACTTC. Amino acid sequence: CASSQDKWRDHYEQYF.

This clone was picked up a small number of times. The rearrangement joins TRBV29-1 to TRBJ2-3, with a possible D match to TRBD1 (5 bases). CDR3 length: 13 amino acids. Trimming removed 7 bases from V and 2 bases from J, with 13 bases in between. Looked up from germline, CDR1 is SQVTM and CDR2 is ANQGSEA. This CDR3 is CSAWGGNTDTQYF. CDR3 in DNA: TGCAGCGCGTGGGGCGGAAACACAGATACGCAGTATTTT.

This clone was picked up a small number of times. This rearrangement joins TRBV19 to TRBJ1-4; D not resolved. The germline CDR1 and CDR2 sequences are LNHDA and SQIVND (reference sequence). The V and J ends lost 3 bases and 13 bases respectively, with 12 bases between them. The CDR3 length is 12 residues. The CDR3 protein is CASSMSPRGLFF. For the CDR3, the DNA is TGTGCCAGTAGTATGTCACCCCGAGGACTGTTTTTT.

The gene calls are TRBV7-8 and TRBJ2-7; unclear D gene. Germline CDR1 SGHVS, CDR2 FQNEAQ. Between the trimmed V and J ends, which lost 2 bases and 5 bases, there was a span of 10 bases. This CDR3 is 13 amino acids long. CDR3 nucleotides: TGTGCCAGCAGCTTACTCGGAAAGCACGAGCAGTACTTC. As protein: CASSLLGKHEQYF.

A few counts support this clone. This chain's CDR3 is CASTGQVNTEAFF. CDR3 in DNA: TGTGCCAGCACGGGACAGGTGAACACTGAAGCTTTCTTT. This chain connects TRBV2 to TRBJ1-1, with 8 bases aligning to TRBD1. V was pared by 7 bases and J by 0 bases, with 1 base of the junction left unmatched. The CDR3 totals 13 residues. Germline CDR1 SNHLY, CDR2 FYNNEI.

In regard to this clone: The sample carries other DNA sequences with the same CDR3. This chain's CDR3 is CASSLELAYNEQFF. The CDR3 DNA follows: TGTGCCAGCAGCTTAGAACTAGCCTACAATGAGCAGTTCTTC. This rearrangement joins TRBV11-2 to TRBJ2-1; tentative D call: TRBD2 (5 bases). The ends were cut back, 0 bases at V and 2 bases at J, with 5 bases in the middle. CDR3 size: 14 residues. Germline V lookup: CDR1 SGHAT, CDR2 FQNNGV.

With regard to this clone: The same CDR3 can be traced to other DNA sequences in this sample. This chain links TRBV19 with TRBJ1-3; D ambiguous. Germline V gene lookup returns CDR1 LNHDA and CDR2 SQIVND (reference sequence). This CDR3 has 14 residues. V shed 5 bases and J shed 0 bases, with 8 bases lying between them. DNA of the CDR3: TGTGCCAGTAGTTCGGGGAGCTCTGGAAACACCATATATTTT. Protein sequence: CASSSGSSGNTIYF.

In this sample, this clone turned up a few times. In DNA form, the CDR3 reads TGCAGCGTTAAGAGACTAGCGCAAAGCACAGATACGCAGTATTTT. Its protein product is CSVKRLAQSTDTQYF. The chain combines TRBV29-1 with TRBJ2-3, with 8 bases aligning to TRBD2. With 5 bases clipped from V and 0 bases from J, the junction kept 7 bases outside the gene matches. CDR3 length equals 15 residues. Germline values: CDR1 SQVTM, CDR2 ANQGSEA.

J is TRBJ1-2 and V is TRBV5-6; tentatively, D is TRBD1 (5 bases). This CDR3 has 14 amino acids. Trimming cost V 2 bases and J 8 bases, with 16 bases left between them. Germline V CDR1 and CDR2: SGHDT, YYEEEE. The CDR3 is CASSFQPGDGGYTF. The CDR3 DNA reads as TGTGCCAGCAGCTTCCAGCCGGGGGATGGGGGCTACACCTTC.

This clone was recorded a few times. The chain carries TRBV7-2 and TRBJ2-7; 7 bases are shared with TRBD1. V was pared by 1 base and J by 3 bases, with 3 bases of the junction left unmatched. Germline CDR1 is SGHTA and CDR2 is FQGNSA. This CDR3 spans 14 amino acids. The chain's CDR3 is CASSLGRDSYEQYF. CDR3 nucleotides: TGTGCCAGCAGCTTAGGCCGGGACAGCTACGAGCAGTACTTC.